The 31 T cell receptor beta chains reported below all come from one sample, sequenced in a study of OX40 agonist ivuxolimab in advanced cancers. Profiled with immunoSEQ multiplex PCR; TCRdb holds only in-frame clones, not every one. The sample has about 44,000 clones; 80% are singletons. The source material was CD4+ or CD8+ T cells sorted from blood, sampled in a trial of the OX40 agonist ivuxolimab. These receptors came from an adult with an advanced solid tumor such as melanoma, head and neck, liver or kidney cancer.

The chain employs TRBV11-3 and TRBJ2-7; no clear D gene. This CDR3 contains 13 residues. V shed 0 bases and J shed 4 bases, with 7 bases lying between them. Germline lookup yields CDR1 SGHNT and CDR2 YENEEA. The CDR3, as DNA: TGTGCCAGCAGCTTAGAAGGGTATTACGAGCAGTACTTC. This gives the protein CASSLEGYYEQYF.

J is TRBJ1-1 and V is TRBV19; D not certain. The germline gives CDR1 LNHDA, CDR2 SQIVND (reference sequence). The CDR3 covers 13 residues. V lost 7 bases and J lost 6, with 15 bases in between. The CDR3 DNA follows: TGTGCCAGTATCGGGTGGGGTTTTTCTGAAGCTTTCTTT. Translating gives CASIGWGFSEAFF.

The CDR3 spells CASSPGTGHYQPQHF. The CDR3 DNA reads TGCGCCAGCAGCCCTGGGACAGGGCATTACCAGCCCCAGCATTTT. The chain recombines TRBV5-1 with TRBJ1-5; 9 bases fit TRBD1. Germline V CDR1 and CDR2: SGHRS, YFSETQ. The CDR3 runs 15 residues. V lost 4 bases to trimming and J lost 7 bases; unmatched junction nucleotides: 9.

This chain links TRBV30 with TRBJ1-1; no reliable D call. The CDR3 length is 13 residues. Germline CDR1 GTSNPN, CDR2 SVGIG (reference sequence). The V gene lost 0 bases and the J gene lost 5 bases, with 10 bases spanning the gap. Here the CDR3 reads CAWSVGAWTEAFF. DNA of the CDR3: TGTGCCTGGAGTGTAGGTGCGTGGACTGAAGCTTTCTTT.

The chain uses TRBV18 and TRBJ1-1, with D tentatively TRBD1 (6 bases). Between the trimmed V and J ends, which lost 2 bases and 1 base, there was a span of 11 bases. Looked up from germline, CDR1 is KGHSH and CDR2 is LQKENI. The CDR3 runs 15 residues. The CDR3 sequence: CASSPNTGRNTEAFF. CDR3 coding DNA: TGTGCCAGCTCACCAAATACAGGGCGGAACACTGAAGCTTTCTTT.

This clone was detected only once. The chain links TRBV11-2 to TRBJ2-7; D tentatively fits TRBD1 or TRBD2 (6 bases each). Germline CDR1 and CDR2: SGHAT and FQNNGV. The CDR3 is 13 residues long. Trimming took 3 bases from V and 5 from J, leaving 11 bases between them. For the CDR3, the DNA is TGTGCCAGCAGCTTCTGGGGGGCCAACGAGCAGTACTTC. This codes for CASSFWGANEQYF.

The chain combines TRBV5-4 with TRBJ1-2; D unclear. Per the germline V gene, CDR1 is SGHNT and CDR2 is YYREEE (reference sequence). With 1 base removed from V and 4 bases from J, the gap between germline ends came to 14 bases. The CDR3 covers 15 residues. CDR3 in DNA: TGTGCCAGCAGCTTGAGTGGAGGGCGAACCTATGGCTACACCTTC. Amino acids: CASSLSGGRTYGYTF.

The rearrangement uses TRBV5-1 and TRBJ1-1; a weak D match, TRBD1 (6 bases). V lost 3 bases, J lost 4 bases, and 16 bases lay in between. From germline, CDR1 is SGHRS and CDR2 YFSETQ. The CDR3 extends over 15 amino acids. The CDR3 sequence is CASSSGQAETTEAFF. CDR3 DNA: TGCGCCAGCAGCTCGGGACAAGCAGAAACCACTGAAGCTTTCTTT.

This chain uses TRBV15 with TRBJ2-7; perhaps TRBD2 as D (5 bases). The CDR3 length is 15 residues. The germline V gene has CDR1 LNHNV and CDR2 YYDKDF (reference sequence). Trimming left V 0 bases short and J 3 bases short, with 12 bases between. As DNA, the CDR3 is TGTGCCACCAGCAGAGATCCGCGCGGAGGCTACGAGCAGTACTTC. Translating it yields CATSRDPRGGYEQYF.

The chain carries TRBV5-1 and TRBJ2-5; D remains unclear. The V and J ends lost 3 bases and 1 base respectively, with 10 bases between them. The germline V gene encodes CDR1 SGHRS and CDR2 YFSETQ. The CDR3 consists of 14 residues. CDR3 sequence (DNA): TGCGCCAGCAGCTCCACAGTAGCCCAAGAGACCCAGTACTTC. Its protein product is CASSSTVAQETQYF.

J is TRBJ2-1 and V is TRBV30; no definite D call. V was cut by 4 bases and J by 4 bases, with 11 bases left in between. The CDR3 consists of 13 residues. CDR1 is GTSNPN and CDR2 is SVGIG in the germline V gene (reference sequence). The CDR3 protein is CAWTLPTYNEQFF. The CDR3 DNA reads TGTGCCTGGACCCTCCCGACTTACAATGAGCAGTTCTTC.

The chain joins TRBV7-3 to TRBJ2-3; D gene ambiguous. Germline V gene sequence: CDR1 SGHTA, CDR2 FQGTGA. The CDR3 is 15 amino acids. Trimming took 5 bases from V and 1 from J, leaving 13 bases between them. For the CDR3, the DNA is TGTGCCAGCAGCCCGACCGGCGGCCGCACAGATACGCAGTATTTT. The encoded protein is CASSPTGGRTDTQYF.

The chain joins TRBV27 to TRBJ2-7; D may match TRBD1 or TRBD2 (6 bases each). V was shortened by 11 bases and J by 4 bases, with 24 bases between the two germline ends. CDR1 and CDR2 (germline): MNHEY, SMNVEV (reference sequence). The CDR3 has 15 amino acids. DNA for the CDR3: TGTGCCCCCGGTACCGGGGGCTGGAGAGGGTACGAGCAGTACTTC. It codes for CAPGTGGWRGYEQYF.

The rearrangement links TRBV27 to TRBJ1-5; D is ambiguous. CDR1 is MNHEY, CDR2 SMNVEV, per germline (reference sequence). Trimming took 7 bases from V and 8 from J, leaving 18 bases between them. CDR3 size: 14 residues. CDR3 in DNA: TGTGCCAGCATCCGACCGGCCGTTCCGGAGCCCCAGCATTTT. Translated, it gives CASIRPAVPEPQHF.

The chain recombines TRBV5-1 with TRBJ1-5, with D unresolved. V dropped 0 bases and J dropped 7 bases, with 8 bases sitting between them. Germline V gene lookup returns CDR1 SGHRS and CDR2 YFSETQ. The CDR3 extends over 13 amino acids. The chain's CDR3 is CASSLEGGQPQHF. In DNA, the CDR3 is TGCGCCAGCAGCTTGGAGGGAGGACAGCCCCAGCATTTT.

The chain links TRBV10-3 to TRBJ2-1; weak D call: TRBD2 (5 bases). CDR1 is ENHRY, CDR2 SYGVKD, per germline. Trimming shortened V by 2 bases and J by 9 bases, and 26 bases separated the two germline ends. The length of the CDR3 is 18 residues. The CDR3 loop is CAISEPSSGHRGMGEQFF. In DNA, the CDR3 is TGTGCCATCAGTGAGCCCTCGAGCGGTCACCGCGGAATGGGTGAGCAGTTCTTC.

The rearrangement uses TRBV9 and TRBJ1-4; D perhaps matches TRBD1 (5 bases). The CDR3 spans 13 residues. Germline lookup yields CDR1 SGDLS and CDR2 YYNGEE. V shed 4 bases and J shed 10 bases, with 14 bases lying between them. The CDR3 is CASSLQGGGKLFF. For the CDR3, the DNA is TGTGCCAGCAGCCTCCAGGGTGGTGGAAAACTGTTTTTT. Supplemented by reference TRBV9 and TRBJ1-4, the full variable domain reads DSGVTQTPKHLITATGQRVTLRCSPRSGDLSVYWYQQSLDQGLQFLIQYYNGEERAKGNILERFSAQQFPDLHSELNLSSLELGDSALYFCASSLQGGGKLFFGSGTQLSVL.

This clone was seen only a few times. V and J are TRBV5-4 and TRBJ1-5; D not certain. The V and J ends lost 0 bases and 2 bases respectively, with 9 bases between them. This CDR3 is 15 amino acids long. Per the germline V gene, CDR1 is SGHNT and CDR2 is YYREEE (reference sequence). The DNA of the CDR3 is TGTGCCAGCAGCTTGGACCGAGGCGGCAATCAGCCCCAGCATTTT. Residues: CASSLDRGGNQPQHF.

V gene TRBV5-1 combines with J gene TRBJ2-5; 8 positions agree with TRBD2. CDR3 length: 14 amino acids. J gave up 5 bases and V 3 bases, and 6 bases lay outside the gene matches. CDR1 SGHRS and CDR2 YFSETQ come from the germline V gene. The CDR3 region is CASSYKAGVETQYF. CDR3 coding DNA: TGCGCCAGCAGCTACAAAGCGGGAGTGGAGACCCAGTACTTC.

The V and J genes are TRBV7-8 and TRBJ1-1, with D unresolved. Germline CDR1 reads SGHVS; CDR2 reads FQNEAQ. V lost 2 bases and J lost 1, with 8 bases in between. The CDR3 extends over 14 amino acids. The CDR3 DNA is TGTGCCAGCAGCTTATATCAAGCGAACACTGAAGCTTTCTTT. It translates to CASSLYQANTEAFF.

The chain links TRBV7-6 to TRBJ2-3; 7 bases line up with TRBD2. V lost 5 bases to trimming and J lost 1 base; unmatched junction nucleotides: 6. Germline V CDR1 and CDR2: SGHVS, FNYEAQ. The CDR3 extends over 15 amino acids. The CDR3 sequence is CASSLGLDRTDTQYF. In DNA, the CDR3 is TGTGCCAGCAGCCTAGGACTAGACCGCACAGATACGCAGTATTTT.

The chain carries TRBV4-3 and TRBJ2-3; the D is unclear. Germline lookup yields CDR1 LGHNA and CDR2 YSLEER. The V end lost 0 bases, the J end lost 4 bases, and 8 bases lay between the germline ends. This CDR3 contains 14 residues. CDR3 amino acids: CASSQDAPPDTQYF. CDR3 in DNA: TGCGCCAGCAGCCAAGATGCGCCTCCAGATACGCAGTATTTT.

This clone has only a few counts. CDR3 nucleotides: TGTGCCTGGAGTAGGACTAGCATCTACGAGCAGTACTTC. This codes for CAWSRTSIYEQYF. The chain is built from TRBV30 and TRBJ2-7; 8 bases are a match to TRBD2. Germline V CDR1 and CDR2: GTSNPN, SVGIG (reference sequence). The CDR3 is 13 residues long. With V trimmed by 2 bases and J by 3 bases, 3 bases remained unmatched.

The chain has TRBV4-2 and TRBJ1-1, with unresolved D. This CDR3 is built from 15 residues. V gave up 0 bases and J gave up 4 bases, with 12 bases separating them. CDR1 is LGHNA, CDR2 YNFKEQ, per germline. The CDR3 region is CASSQDYHGGTEAFF. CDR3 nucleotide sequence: TGTGCCAGCAGCCAAGATTATCACGGCGGCACTGAAGCTTTCTTT.

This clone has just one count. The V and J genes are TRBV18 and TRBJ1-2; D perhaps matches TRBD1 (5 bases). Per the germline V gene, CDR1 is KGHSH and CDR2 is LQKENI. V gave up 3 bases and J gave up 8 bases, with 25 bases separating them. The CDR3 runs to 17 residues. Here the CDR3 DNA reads TGTGCCAGCTCACCGTCCCTTATAGGACAAGAAAGGGGCGGCTACACCTTC. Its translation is CASSPSLIGQERGGYTF.

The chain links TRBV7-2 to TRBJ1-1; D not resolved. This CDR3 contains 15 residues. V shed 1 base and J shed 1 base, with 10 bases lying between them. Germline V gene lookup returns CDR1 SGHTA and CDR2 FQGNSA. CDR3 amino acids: CASSLDQSGNTEAFF. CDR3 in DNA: TGTGCCAGCAGCTTAGATCAGTCGGGGAACACTGAAGCTTTCTTT.

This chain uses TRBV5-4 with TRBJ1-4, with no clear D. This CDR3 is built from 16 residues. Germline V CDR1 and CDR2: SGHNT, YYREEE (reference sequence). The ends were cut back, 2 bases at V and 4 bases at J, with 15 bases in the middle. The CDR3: CASSLGSGENNEKLFF. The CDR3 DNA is TGTGCCAGCAGCTTAGGGTCTGGAGAGAATAATGAAAAACTGTTTTTT.

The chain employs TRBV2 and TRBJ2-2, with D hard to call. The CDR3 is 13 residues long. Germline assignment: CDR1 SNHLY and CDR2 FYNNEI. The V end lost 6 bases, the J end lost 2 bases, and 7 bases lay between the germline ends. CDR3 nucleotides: TGTGCCAGCAGCAGGACCAACACCGGGGAGCTGTTTTTT. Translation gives CASSRTNTGELFF.

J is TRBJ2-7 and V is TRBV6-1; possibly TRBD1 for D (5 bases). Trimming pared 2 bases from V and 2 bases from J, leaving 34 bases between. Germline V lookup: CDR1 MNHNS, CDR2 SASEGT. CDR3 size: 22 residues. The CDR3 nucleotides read TGTGCCAGCAGTGAACGTGTGAGCCGTTATTCCCTGACTCGGCGGACACCCTACGAGCAGTACTTC. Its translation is CASSERVSRYSLTRRTPYEQYF.

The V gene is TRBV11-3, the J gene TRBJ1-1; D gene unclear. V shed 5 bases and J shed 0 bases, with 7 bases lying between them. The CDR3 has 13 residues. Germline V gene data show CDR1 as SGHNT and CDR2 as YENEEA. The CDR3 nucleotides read TGTGCCAGCAGCGACCGATTGAACACTGAAGCTTTCTTT. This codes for CASSDRLNTEAFF.

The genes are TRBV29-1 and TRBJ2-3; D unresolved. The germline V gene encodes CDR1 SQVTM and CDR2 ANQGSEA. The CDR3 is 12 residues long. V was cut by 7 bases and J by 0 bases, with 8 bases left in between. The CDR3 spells CSGAFSTDTQYF. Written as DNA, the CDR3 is TGCAGCGGCGCCTTTAGCACAGATACGCAGTATTTT.